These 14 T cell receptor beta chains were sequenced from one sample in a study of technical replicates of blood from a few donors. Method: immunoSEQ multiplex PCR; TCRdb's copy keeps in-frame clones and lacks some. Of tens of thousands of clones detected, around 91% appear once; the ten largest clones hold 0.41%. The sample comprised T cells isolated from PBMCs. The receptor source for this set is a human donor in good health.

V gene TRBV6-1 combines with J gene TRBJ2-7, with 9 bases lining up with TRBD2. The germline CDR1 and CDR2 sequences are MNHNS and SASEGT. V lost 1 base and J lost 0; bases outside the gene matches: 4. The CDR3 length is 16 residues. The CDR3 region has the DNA TGTGCCAGCAGTGAAGGTCCTAGCGGGATCTCCTACGAGCAGTACTTC. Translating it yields CASSEGPSGISYEQYF.

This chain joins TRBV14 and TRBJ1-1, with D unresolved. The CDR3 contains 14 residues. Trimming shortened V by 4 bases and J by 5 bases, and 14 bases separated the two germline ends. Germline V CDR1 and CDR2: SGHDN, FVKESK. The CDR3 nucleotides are TGTGCCAGCAGCCCCGAGGTACGGAATACTGAAGCTTTCTTT. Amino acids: CASSPEVRNTEAFF.

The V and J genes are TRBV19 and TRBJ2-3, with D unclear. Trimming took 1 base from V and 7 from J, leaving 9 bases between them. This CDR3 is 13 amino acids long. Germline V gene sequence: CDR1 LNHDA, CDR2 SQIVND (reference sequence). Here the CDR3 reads CASSIVPQNTQYF. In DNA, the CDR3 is TGTGCCAGTAGTATAGTCCCCCAAAATACGCAGTATTTT.

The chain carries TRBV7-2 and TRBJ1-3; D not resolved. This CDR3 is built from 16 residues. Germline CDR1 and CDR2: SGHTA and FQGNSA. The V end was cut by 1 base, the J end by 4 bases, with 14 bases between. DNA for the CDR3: TGTGCCAGCAGCTTAGGAGGGATTGGCCCCGGAAACACCATATATTTT. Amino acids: CASSLGGIGPGNTIYF.

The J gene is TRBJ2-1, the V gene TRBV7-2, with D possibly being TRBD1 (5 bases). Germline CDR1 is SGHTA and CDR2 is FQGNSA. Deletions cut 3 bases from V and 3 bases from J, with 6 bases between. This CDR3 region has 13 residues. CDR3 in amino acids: CASSFDSYNEQFF. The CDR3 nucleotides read TGTGCCAGCAGCTTTGACAGCTACAATGAGCAGTTCTTC. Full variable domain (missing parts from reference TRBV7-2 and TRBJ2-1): GAGVSQSPSNKVTEKGKDVELRCDPISGHTALYWYRQSLGQGLEFLIYFQGNSAPDKSGLPSDRFSAERTGGSVSTLTIQRTQQEDSAVYLCASSFDSYNEQFFGPGTRLTVL.

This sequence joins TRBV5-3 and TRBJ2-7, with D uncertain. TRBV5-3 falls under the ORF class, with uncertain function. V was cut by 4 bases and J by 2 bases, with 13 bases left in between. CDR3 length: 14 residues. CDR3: CARSPKAETYEQYF. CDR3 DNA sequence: TGTGCCAGAAGCCCCAAGGCGGAAACCTACGAGCAGTACTTC.

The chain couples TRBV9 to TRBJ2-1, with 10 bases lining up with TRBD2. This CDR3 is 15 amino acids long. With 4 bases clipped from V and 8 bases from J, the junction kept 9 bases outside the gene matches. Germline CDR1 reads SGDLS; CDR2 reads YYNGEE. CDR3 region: CASSPQLAGSYEQFF. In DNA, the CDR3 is TGTGCCAGCAGCCCCCAACTAGCGGGAAGCTATGAGCAGTTCTTC.

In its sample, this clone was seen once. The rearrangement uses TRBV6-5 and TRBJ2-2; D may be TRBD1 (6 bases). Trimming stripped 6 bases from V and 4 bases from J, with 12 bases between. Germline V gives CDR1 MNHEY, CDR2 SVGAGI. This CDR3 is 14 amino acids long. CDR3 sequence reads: CASSYQGRTGELFF. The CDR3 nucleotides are TGTGCCAGCAGCTACCAGGGGCGCACCGGGGAGCTGTTTTTT.

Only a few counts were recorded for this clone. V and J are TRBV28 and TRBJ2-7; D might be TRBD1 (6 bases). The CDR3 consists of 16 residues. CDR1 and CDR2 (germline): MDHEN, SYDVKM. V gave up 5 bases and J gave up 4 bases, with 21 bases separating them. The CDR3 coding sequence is TGTGCCAGCAGTCTACCAGCGACAGGCTTAGGATACGAGCAGTACTTC. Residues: CASSLPATGLGYEQYF.

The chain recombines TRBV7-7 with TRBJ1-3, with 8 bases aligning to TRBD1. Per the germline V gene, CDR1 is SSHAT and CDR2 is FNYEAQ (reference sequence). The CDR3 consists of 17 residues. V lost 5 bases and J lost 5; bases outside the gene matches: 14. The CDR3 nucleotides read TGTGCCAGCAGCGAAAAAATTGGACAGGGATACAGAAACACCATATATTTT. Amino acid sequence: CASSEKIGQGYRNTIYF.

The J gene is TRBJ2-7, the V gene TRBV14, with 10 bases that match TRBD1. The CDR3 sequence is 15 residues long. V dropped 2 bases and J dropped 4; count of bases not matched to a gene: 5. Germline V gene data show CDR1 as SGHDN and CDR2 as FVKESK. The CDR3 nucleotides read TGTGCCAGCAGCCAACAACGGGACAGGGGTTACGAGCAGTACTTC. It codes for CASSQQRDRGYEQYF.

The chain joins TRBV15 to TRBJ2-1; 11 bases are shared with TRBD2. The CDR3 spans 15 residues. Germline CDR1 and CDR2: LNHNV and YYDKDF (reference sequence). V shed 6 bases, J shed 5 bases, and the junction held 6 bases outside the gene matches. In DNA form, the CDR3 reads TGTGCCACCAGAAACGAACTAGCGGGGGACAATGAGCAGTTCTTC. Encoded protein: CATRNELAGDNEQFF.

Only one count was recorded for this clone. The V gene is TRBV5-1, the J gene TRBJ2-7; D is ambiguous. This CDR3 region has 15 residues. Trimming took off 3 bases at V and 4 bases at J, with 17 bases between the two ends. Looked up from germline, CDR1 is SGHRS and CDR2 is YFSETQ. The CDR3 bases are TGCGCCAGCAGCTCTCCCTTGAGGCAGCCATACGAGCAGTACTTC. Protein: CASSSPLRQPYEQYF.

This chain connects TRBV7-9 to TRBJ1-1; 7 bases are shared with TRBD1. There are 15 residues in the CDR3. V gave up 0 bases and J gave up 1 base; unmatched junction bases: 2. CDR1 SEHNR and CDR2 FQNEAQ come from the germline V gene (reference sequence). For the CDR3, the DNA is TGTGCCAGCAGCTTAGCAGGGGGCAGGAACACTGAAGCTTTCTTT. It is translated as CASSLAGGRNTEAFF.